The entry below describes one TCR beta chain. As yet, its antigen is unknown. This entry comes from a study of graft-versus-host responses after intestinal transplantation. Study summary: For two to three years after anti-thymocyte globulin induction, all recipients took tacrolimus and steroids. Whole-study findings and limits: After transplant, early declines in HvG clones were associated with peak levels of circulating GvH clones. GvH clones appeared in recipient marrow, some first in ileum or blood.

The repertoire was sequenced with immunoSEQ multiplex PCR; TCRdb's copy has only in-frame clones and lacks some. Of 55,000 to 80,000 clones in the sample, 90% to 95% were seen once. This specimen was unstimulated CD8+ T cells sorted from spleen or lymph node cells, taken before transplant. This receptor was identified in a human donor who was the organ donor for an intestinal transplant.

The CDR3 loop reads CATSRDGWQGEAFF. In DNA, the CDR3 is TGTGCCACCAGCAGAGATGGTTGGCAGGGTGAAGCTTTCTTT. J is TRBJ1-1 and V is TRBV15; weak D call: TRBD1 (5 bases). The CDR3 loop spans 14 amino acids. The ends were cut back, 0 bases at V and 7 bases at J, with 12 bases in the middle. From germline, CDR1 is LNHNV and CDR2 YYDKDF (reference sequence).